Listed below are T cell receptor beta chains from one sample, sequenced in a study of T-cell memory formation after mild COVID-19. Using its own MiXCR run on the 5' RACE reads, TCRdb lists one record per CDR3 protein. The sample has a few hundred thousand distinct CDR3 sequences, about 24% seen once; the top ten hold about 10%. Sequenced material: PBMCs or a T cell subset sorted from them (not recorded which). The receptor set was obtained from an adult woman who had mild COVID-19 (a few samples of this study predate the infection). Cell type and time point are not known. Each CDR3 is given with its conserved first and last residue. Fields, in order: clone size, V gene, J gene, D gene, CDR3 DNA, CDR3 protein. The D gene is left open where the match is weak. Not every row has a clone size; where given, it reads once, few, many or a size class.

clone size: few; V gene: TRBV29-1; J gene: TRBJ2-7; D gene: -; CDR3 DNA: TGCAGCGTTGTGGCAGGAGTTCATCTCTCCTACGAGCAGTACTTC; CDR3 protein: CSVVAGVHLSYEQYF
clone size: few; V gene: TRBV12-3/TRBV12-4; J gene: TRBJ1-4; D gene: -; CDR3 DNA: TGTGCCAGCAGTTTAGTTGTCGGGACCGCAGAAAAACTGTTTTTT; CDR3 protein: CASSLVVGTAEKLFF
clone size: few; V gene: TRBV19; J gene: TRBJ1-5; D gene: -; CDR3 DNA: TGTGCCAGTAGTGTTAAGCGTAATCAGCCCCAGCATTTT; CDR3 protein: CASSVKRNQPQHF
clone size: once; V gene: TRBV20-1; J gene: TRBJ2-7; D gene: TRBD2; CDR3 DNA: TGCAGTGCGAGCGGGGGGGAATACGAGCAGTACTTC; CDR3 protein: CSASGGEYEQYF
clone size: few; V gene: TRBV6-6; J gene: TRBJ1-2; D gene: -; CDR3 DNA: TGTGCCAGCAGTCCCAACCAGGGGCACTATGGCTACACCTTC; CDR3 protein: CASSPNQGHYGYTF
clone size: -; V gene: TRBV3-1; J gene: TRBJ1-2; D gene: -; CDR3 DNA: TGTGCCAGCAGCCAAGTAACCGGGAGGGGGTTCAACTATGGCTACACCTTC; CDR3 protein: CASSQVTGRGFNYGYTF
clone size: -; V gene: TRBV5-1; J gene: TRBJ2-7; D gene: -; CDR3 DNA: TGCGCCAGCAGCTTGGGGGGCTCGCTTGGTGTGTCAGCCGAGCAGTACTTC; CDR3 protein: CASSLGGSLGVSAEQYF
clone size: few; V gene: TRBV24-1; J gene: TRBJ2-3; D gene: -; CDR3 DNA: TGTGCCACCAGTGATCGAGGGGAGACAGATACGCAGTATTTT; CDR3 protein: CATSDRGETDTQYF
clone size: few; V gene: TRBV7-6; J gene: TRBJ2-3; D gene: TRBD2; CDR3 DNA: TGTGCCAGCAGCTTAGCGGGCGGGAGCCCAGATACGCAGTATTTT; CDR3 protein: CASSLAGGSPDTQYF
clone size: few; V gene: TRBV12-3/TRBV12-4; J gene: TRBJ1-3; D gene: -; CDR3 DNA: TGTGCCAGCACCCAGACCGCTACTGGAAACACCATATATTTT; CDR3 protein: CASTQTATGNTIYF
clone size: few; V gene: TRBV18; J gene: TRBJ2-7; D gene: -; CDR3 DNA: TGTGCCAGCTCACCGCAAGGGACCCTGCCCTACGAGCAGTACTTC; CDR3 protein: CASSPQGTLPYEQYF
clone size: -; V gene: TRBV12-3/TRBV12-4; J gene: TRBJ2-3; D gene: TRBD1; CDR3 DNA: TGTGCCAGCAGTTATGACAGGGATGGCGATACGCAGTATTTT; CDR3 protein: CASSYDRDGDTQYF
clone size: few; V gene: TRBV6-4; J gene: TRBJ2-3; D gene: TRBD1; CDR3 DNA: TGTGCCAGCAGGAAGACAGGGGGCACAGATACGCAGTATTTT; CDR3 protein: CASRKTGGTDTQYF
clone size: -; V gene: TRBV7-9; J gene: TRBJ2-7; D gene: -; CDR3 DNA: TGTGCCAGCAGCCCCTCTATGGGCGCCTACGAGCAGTACTTC; CDR3 protein: CASSPSMGAYEQYF
clone size: -; V gene: TRBV7-3; J gene: TRBJ2-2; D gene: TRBD2; CDR3 DNA: TGTGCCAGCAGCCAAACCCCTTTTAGCGGGAGCCACACCGGGGAGCTGTTTTTT; CDR3 protein: CASSQTPFSGSHTGELFF
clone size: -; V gene: TRBV11-2; J gene: TRBJ1-4; D gene: -; CDR3 DNA: TGTGCCAGCAGCCGATATCGATGGGACCGTCAGGATGAAAAACTGTTTTTT; CDR3 protein: CASSRYRWDRQDEKLFF
clone size: -; V gene: TRBV5-4; J gene: TRBJ2-7; D gene: TRBD1; CDR3 DNA: TGTGCCAGCAGACCCGGGACAGGTCTCTCCTACGAGCAGTACTTC; CDR3 protein: CASRPGTGLSYEQYF
clone size: many; V gene: TRBV3-1; J gene: TRBJ1-1; D gene: -; CDR3 DNA: TGTGCCAGCAGACTGGACAAGAACACTGAAGCTTTCTTT; CDR3 protein: CASRLDKNTEAFF